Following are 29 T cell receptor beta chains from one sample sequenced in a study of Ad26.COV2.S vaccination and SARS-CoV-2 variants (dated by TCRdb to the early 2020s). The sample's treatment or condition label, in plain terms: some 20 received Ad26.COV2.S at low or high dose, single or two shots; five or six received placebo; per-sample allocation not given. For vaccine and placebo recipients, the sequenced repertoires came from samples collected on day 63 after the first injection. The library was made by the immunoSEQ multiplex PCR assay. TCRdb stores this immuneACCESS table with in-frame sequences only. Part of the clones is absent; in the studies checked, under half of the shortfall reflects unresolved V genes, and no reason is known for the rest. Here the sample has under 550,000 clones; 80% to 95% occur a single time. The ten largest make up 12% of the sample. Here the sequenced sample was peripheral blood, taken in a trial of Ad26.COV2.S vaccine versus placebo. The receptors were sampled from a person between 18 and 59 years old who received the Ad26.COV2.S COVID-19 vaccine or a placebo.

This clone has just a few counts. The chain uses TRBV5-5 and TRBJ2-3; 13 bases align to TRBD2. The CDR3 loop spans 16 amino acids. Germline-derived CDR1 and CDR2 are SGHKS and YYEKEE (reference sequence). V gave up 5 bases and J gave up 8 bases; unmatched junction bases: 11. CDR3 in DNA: TGTGCCAGCAGGGGTGGGACTAGCGGGGCCCTTGGTACGCAGTATTTT. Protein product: CASRGGTSGALGTQYF.

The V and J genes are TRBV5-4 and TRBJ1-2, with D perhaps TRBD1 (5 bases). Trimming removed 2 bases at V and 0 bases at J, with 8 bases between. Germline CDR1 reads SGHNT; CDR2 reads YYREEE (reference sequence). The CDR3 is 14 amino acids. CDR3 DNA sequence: TGTGCCAGCAGCTTTGGGGGATCTAACTATGGCTACACCTTC. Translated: CASSFGGSNYGYTF.

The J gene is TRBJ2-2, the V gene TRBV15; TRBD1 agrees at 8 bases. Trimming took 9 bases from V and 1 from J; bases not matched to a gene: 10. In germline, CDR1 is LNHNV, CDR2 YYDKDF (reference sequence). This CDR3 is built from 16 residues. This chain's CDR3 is CATPHRDRRNTGELFF. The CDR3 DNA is TGTGCCACGCCCCATCGGGACAGGAGGAACACCGGGGAGCTGTTTTTT.

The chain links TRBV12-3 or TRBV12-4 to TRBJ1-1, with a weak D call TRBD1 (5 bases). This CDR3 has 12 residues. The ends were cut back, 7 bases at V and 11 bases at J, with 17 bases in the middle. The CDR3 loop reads CASTLMRGRAFF. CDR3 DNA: TGTGCCAGCACCCTCATGCGGGGCCGCGCTTTCTTT.

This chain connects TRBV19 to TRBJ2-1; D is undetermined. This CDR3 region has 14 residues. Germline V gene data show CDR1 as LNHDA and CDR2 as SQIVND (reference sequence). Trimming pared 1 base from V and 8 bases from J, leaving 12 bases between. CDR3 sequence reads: CASSIGRWQDEQFF. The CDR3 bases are TGTGCCAGTAGTATAGGAAGGTGGCAGGATGAGCAGTTCTTC.

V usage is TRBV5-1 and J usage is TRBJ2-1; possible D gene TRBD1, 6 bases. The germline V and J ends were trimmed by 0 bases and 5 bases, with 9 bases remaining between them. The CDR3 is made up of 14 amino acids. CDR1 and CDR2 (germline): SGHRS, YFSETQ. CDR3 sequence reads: CASSLETGHNEQFF. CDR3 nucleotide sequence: TGCGCCAGCAGCTTGGAGACAGGACACAATGAGCAGTTCTTC.

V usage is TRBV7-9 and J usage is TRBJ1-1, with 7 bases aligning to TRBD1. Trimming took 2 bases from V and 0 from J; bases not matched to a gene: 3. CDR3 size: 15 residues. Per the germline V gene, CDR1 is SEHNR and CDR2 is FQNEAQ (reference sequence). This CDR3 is CASSLPTGVNTEAFF. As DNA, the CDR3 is TGTGCCAGCAGCTTACCAACAGGGGTGAACACTGAAGCTTTCTTT. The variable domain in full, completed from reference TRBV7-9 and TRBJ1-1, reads DTGVSQNPRHKITKRGQNVTFRCDPISEHNRLYWYRQTLGQGPEFLTYFQNEAQLEKSRLLSDRFSAERPKGSFSTLEIQRTEQGDSAMYLCASSLPTGVNTEAFFGQGTRLTVV.

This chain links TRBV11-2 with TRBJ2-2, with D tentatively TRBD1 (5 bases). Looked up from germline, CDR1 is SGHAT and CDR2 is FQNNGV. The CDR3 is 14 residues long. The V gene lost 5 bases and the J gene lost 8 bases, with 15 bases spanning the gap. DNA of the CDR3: TGTGCCAGCAGCACTCCGCAGGGTCCAGGGGAGCTGTTTTTT. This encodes CASSTPQGPGELFF.

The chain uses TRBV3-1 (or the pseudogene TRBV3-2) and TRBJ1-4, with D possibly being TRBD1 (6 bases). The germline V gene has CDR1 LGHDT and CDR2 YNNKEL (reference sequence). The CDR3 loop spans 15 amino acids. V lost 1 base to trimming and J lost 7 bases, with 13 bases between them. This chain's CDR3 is CASSQASGASEKLFF. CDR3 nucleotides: TGTGCCAGCAGCCAAGCTTCGGGGGCATCTGAAAAACTGTTTTTT.

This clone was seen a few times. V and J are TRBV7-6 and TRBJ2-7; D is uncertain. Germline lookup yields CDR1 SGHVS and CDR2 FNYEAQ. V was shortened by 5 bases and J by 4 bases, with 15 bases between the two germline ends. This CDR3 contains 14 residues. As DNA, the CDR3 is TGTGCCAGCAGCGAATATGAGTGGGGTTACGAGCAGTACTTC. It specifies CASSEYEWGYEQYF.

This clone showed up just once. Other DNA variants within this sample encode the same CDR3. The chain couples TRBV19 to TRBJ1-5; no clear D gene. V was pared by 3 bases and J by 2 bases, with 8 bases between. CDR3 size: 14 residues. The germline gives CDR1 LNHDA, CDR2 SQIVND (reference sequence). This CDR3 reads CASSILAGNQPQHF. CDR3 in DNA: TGTGCCAGTAGTATTTTAGCGGGCAATCAGCCCCAGCATTTT.

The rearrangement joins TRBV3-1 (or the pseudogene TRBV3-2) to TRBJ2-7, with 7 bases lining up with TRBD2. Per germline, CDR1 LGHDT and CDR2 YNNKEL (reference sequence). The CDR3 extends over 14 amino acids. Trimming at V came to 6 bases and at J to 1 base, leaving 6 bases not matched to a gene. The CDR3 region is CASRSRGGSYEQYF. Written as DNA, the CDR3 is TGTGCCAGCAGGAGCCGCGGGGGATCCTACGAGCAGTACTTC.

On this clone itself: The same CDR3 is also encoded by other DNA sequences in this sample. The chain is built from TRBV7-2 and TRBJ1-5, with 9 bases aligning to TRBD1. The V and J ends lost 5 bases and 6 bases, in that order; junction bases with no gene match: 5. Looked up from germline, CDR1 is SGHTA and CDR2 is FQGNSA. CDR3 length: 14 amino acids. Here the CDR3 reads CASSQQGAGQPQHF. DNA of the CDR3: TGTGCCAGCAGCCAACAGGGGGCGGGTCAGCCCCAGCATTTT.

Here the CDR3 reads CSASIRFPYEQYF. CDR3 in DNA: TGCAGTGCTAGTATTCGATTTCCTTACGAGCAGTACTTC. The chain has TRBV20-1 and TRBJ2-7, with no clear D. The CDR3 consists of 13 residues. The germline CDR1 and CDR2 sequences are DFQATT and SNEGSKA (reference sequence). V lost 3 bases and J 4 bases, leaving 13 bases between the germline ends.

The chain's CDR3 is CASSPQDVTEQYF. CDR3 sequence (DNA): TGTGCCAGCTCTCCCCAGGACGTCACCGAGCAGTACTTC. The chain combines TRBV7-6 with TRBJ2-7; D is uncertain. This CDR3 has 13 residues. V lost 8 bases and J lost 6, with 17 bases in between. Germline V gene data show CDR1 as SGHVS and CDR2 as FNYEAQ.

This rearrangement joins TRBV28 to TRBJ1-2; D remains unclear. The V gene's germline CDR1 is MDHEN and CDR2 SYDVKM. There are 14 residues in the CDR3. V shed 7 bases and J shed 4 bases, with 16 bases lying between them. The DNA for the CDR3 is TGTGCCAGCAAAAAGGCTGATACTCCCTATGGCTACACCTTC. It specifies CASKKADTPYGYTF.

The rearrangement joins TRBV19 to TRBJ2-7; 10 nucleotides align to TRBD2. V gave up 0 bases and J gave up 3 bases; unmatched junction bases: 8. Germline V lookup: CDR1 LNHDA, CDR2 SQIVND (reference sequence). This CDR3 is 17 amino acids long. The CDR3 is CASSIDPASGSGYEQYF. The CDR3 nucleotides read TGTGCCAGTAGTATAGATCCGGCTAGCGGGAGTGGCTACGAGCAGTACTTC.

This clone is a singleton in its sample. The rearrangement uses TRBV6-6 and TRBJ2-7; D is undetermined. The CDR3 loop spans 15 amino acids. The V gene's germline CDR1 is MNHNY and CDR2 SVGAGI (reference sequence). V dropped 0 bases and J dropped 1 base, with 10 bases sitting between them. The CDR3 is CASSYSFGRSYEQYF. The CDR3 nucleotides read TGTGCCAGCAGTTACTCATTCGGACGATCCTACGAGCAGTACTTC.

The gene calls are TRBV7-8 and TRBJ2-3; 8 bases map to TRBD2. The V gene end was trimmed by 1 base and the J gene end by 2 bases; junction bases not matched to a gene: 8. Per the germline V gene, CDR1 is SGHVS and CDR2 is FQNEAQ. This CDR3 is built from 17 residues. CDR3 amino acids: CASSLEARGGLTDTQYF. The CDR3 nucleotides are TGTGCCAGCAGCTTAGAAGCTCGGGGGGGCCTCACAGATACGCAGTATTTT.

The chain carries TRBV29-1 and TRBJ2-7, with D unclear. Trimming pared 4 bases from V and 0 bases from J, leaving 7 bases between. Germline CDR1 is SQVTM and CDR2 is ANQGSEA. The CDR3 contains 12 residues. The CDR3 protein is CSVAVSSYEQYF. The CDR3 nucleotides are TGCAGCGTTGCGGTTAGCTCCTACGAGCAGTACTTC.

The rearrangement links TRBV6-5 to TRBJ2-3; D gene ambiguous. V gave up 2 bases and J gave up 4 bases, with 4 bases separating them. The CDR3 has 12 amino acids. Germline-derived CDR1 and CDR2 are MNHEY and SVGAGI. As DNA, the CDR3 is TGTGCCAGCAGTTACCCCCCAGATACGCAGTATTTT. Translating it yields CASSYPPDTQYF.

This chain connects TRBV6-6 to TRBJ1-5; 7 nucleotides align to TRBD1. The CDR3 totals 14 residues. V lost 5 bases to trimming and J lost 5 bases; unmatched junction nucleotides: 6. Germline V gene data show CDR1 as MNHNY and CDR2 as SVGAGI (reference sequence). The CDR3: CASSQQGTHQPQHF. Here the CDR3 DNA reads TGTGCCAGCAGTCAACAGGGGACCCATCAGCCCCAGCATTTT.

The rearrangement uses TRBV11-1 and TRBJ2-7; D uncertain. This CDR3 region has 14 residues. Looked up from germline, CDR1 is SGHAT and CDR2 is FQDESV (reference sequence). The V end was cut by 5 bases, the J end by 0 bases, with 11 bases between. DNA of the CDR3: TGTGCCAGCAGCCTCCTGGTGAGCTCCTACGAGCAGTACTTC. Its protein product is CASSLLVSSYEQYF.

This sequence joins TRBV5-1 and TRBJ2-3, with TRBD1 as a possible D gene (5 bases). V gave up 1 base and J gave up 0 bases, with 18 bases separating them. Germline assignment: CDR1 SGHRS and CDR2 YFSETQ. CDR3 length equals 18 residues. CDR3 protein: CASSLRFRGLGSTDTQYF. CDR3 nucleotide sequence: TGCGCCAGCAGCTTGAGGTTTAGGGGCTTAGGAAGCACAGATACGCAGTATTTT.

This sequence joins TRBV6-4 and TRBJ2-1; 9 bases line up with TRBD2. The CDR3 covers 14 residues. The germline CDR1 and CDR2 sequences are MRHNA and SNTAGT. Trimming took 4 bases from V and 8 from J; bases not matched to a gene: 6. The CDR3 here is CASSVDSGSYEQFF. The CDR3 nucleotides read TGTGCCAGCAGTGTGGATAGCGGGAGCTATGAGCAGTTCTTC.

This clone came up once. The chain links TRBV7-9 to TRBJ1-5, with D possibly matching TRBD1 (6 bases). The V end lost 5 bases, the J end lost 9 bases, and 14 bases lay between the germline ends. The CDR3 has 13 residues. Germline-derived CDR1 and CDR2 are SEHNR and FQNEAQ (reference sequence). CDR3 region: CASSRQGNGPQHF. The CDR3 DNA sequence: TGTGCCAGCAGCCGCCAGGGGAATGGGCCCCAGCATTTT.

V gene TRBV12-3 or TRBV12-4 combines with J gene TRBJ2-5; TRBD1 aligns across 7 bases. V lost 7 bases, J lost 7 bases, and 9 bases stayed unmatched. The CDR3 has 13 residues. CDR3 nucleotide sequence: TGTGCCAGCACGGGACAGCGATGGGGGACCCAGTACTTC. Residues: CASTGQRWGTQYF.

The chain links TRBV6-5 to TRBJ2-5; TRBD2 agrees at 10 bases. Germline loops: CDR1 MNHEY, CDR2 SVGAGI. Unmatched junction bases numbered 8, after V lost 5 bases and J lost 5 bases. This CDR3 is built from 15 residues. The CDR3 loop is CASSRGVSGRETQYF. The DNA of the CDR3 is TGTGCCAGCAGTAGAGGAGTTAGCGGGAGGGAGACCCAGTACTTC.

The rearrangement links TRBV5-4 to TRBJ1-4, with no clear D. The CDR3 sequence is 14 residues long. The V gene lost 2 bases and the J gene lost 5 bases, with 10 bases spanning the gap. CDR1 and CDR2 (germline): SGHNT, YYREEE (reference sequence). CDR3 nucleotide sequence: TGTGCCAGCAGCTTCAATTCCATAAATGAAAAACTGTTTTTT. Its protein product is CASSFNSINEKLFF.